This TCR beta chain was obtained from a study of PD-L1 blockade in urothelial cancer. Turning to the study itself: Blood analysis occurred 3 weeks (second dose) and 6 weeks after treatment start.

This sample's time point: pretreatment peripheral blood. Pretreatment sampling and on-treatment sampling together yielded between 1 and 8 samples for each patient. The CDR3 extends over 15 amino acids. CDR1 and CDR2 (germline): SGHRS, YFSETQ. Trimming left V 3 bases short and J 0 bases short, with 12 bases between. The templates were synthetic TCR analogs, and they were spiked into each PCR. Generated by immunoSEQ multiplex PCR, the TCRdb table keeps only in-frame clones and is missing some. The top ten clones hold more than 15% of a sample with about 56,000 clones, 65% to 90% of them seen once. The clonotype was recovered from a man between 65 and 85 years old with urothelial cancer. The chain combines TRBV5-1 with TRBJ1-2, with a tentative D call TRBD1 (6 bases). The sample was PBMCs, taken around atezolizumab (anti-PD-L1) treatment. The DNA of the CDR3 is TGCGCCAGCAGCTGGGGGCGAATCACTAACTATGGCTACACCTTC. Protein: CASSWGRITNYGYTF. The variable domain in full, with the rest retrieved from reference TRBV5-1 and TRBJ1-2, is KAGVTQTPRYLIKTRGQQVTLSCSPISGHRSVSWYQQTPGQGLQFLFEYFSETQRNKGNFPGRFSGRQFSNSRSEMNVSTLELGDSALYLCASSWGRITNYGYTFGSGTRLTVV.